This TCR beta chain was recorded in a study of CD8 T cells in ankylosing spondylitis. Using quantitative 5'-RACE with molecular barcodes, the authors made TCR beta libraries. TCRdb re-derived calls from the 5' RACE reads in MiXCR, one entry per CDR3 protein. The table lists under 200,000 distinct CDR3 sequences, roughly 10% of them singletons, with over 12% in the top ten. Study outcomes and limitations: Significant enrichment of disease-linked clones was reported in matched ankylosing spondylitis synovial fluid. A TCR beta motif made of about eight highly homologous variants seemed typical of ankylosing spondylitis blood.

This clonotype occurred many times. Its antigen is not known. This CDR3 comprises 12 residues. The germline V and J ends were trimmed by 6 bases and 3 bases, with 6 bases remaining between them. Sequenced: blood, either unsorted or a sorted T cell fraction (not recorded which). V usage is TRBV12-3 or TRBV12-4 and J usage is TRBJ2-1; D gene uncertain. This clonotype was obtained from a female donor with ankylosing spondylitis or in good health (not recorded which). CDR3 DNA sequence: TGTGCCAGCAGCCGACTCTACAATGAGCAGTTCTTC. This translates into CASSRLYNEQFF.